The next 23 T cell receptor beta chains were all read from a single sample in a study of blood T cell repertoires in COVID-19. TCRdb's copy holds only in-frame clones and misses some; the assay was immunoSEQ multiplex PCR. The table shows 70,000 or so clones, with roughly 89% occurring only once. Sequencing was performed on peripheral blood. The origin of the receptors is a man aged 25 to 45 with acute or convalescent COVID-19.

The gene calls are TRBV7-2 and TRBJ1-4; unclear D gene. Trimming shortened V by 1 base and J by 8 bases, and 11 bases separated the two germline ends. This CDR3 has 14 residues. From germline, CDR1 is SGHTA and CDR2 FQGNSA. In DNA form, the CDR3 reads TGTGCCAGCAGCTTAGTATTGACCGGGGAAAAACTGTTTTTT. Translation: CASSLVLTGEKLFF.

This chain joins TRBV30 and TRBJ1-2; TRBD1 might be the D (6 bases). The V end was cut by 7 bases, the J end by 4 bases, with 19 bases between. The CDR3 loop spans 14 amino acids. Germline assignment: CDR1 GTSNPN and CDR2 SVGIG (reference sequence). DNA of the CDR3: TGTGCCTTCAACGGGGGGGGGCGAAGCTATGGCTACACCTTC. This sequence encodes CAFNGGGRSYGYTF.

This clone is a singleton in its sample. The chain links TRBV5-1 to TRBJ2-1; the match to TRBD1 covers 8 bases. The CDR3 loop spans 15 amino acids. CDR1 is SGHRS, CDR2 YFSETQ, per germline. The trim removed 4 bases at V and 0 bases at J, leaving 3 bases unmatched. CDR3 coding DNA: TGCGCCAGCAGCCTACAGGGGGTCTCCTACAATGAGCAGTTCTTC. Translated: CASSLQGVSYNEQFF.

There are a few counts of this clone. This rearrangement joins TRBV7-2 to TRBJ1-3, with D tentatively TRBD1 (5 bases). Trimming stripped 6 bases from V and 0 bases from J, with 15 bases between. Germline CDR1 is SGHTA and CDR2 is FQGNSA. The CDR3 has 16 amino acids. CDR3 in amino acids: CASSLRADNSGNTIYF. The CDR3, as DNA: TGTGCCAGCAGTCTTAGGGCGGACAACTCTGGAAACACCATATATTTT. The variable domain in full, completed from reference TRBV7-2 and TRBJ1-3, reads GAGVSQSPSNKVTEKGKDVELRCDPISGHTALYWYRQSLGQGLEFLIYFQGNSAPDKSGLPSDRFSAERTGGSVSTLTIQRTQQEDSAVYLCASSLRADNSGNTIYFGEGSWLTVV.

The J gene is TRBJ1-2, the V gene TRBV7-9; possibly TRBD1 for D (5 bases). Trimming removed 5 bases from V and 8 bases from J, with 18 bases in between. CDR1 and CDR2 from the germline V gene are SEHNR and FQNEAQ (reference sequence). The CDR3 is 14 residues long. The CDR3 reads CASSTTGSPTGYTF. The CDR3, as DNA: TGTGCCAGCAGCACCACAGGTTCCCCAACGGGCTACACCTTC.

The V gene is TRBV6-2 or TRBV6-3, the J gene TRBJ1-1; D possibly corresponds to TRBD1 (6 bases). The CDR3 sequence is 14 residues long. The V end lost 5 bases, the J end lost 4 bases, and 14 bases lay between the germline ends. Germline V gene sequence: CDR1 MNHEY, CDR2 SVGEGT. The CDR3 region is CASSKRQGGTEAFF. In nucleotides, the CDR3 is TGTGCCAGCAGTAAGAGACAAGGGGGCACTGAAGCTTTCTTT.

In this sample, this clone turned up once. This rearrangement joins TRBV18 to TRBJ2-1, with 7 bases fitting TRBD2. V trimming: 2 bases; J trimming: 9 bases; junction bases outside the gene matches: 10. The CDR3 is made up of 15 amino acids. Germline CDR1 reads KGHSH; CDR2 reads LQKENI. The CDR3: CASSPGRGAGIEQFF. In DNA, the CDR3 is TGTGCCAGCTCACCAGGGCGGGGAGCGGGGATTGAGCAGTTCTTC.

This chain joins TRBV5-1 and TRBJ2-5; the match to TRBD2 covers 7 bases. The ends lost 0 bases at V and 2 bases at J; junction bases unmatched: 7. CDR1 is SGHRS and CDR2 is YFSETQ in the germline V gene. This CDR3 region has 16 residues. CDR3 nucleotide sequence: TGCGCCAGCAGCTTGGCGGGGATCGGGGGGCAAGAGACCCAGTACTTC. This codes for CASSLAGIGGQETQYF.

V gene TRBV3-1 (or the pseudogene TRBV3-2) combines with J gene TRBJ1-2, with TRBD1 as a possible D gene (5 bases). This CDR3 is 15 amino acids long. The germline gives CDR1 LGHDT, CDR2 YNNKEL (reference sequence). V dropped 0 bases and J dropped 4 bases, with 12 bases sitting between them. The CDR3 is CASSQDDRGFYGYTF. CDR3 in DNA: TGTGCCAGCAGCCAAGATGACCGGGGGTTCTATGGCTACACCTTC.

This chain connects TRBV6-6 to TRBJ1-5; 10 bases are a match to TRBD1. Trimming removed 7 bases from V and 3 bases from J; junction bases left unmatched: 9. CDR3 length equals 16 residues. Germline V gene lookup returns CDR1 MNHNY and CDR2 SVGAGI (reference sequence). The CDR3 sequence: CASIPGTGEINQPQHF. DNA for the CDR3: TGTGCCAGCATACCCGGGACAGGGGAAATCAATCAGCCCCAGCATTTT.

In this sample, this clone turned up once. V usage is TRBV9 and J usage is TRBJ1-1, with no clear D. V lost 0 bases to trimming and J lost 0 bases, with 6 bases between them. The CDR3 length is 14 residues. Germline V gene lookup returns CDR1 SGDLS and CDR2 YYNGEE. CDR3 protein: CASSVAQMNTEAFF. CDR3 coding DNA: TGTGCCAGCAGCGTAGCACAAATGAACACTGAAGCTTTCTTT.

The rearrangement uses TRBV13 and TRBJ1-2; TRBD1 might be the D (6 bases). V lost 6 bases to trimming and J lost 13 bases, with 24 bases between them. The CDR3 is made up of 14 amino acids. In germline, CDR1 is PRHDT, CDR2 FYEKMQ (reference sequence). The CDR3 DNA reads TGTGCCAGCAGTCCCATCCGGGACAAGGTGGAGAGCACCTTC. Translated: CASSPIRDKVESTF.

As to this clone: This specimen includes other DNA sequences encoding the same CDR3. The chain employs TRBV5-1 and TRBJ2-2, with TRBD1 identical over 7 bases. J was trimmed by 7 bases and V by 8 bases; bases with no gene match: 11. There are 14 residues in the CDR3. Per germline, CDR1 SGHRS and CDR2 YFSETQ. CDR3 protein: CASSLQGIDGELFF. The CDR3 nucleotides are TGCGCCAGTAGTCTACAGGGGATTGACGGGGAGCTGTTTTTT.

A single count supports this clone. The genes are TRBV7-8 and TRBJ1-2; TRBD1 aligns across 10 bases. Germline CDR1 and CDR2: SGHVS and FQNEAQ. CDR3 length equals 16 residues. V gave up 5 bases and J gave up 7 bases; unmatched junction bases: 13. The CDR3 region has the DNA TGTGCCAGCAGCATGTCTAGGAGGACAGGGGGATTTGGCTACACCTTC. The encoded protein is CASSMSRRTGGFGYTF.

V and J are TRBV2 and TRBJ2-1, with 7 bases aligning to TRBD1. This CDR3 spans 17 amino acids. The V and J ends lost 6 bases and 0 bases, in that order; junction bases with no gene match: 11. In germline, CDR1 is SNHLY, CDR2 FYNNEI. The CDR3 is CASSNGQALSSYNEQFF. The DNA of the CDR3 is TGTGCCAGCAGCAACGGACAGGCGCTCTCCTCCTACAATGAGCAGTTCTTC.

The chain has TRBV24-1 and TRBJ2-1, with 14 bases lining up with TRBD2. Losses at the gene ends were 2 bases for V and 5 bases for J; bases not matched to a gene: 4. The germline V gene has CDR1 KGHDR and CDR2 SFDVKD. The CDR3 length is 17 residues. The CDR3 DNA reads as TGTGCCACCAGTGATTCTCGACTAGCGGGGGGGAACAATGAGCAGTTCTTC. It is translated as CATSDSRLAGGNNEQFF.

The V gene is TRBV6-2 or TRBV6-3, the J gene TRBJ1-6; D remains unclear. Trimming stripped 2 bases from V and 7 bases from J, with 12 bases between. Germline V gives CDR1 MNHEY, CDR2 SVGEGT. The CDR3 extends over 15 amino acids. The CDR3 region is CASSYLGLRNSPLHF. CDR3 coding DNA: TGTGCCAGCAGTTACCTGGGCCTAAGGAATTCACCCCTCCACTTT.

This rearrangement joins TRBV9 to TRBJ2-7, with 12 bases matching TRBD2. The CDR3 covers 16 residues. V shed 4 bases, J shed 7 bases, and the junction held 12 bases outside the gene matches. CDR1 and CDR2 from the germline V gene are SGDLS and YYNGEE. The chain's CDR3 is CASSPQTTLAGGEQYF. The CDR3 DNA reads TGTGCCAGCAGCCCACAGACGACACTAGCGGGAGGAGAGCAGTACTTC.

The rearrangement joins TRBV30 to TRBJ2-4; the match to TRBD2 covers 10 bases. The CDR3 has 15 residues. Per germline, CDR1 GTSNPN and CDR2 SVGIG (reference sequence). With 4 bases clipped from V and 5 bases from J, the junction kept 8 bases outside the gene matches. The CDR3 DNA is TGTGCCTGGACGAAGAGCGGGAGGGGGGAAAACATTCAGTACTTC. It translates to CAWTKSGRGENIQYF.

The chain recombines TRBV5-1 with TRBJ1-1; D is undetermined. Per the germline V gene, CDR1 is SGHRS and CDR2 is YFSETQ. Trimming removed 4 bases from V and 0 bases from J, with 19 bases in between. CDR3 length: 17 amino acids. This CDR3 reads CASSLTREGIMNTEAFF. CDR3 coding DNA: TGCGCCAGCAGCCTTACAAGAGAGGGCATTATGAACACTGAAGCTTTCTTT.

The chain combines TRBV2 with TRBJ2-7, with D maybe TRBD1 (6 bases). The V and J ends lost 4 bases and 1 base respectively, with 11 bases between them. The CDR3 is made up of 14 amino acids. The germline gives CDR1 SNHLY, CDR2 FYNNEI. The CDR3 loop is CASSAQGSSYEQYV. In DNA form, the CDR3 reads TGTGCCAGCAGTGCCCAGGGGTCGTCCTACGAGCAGTACGTC.

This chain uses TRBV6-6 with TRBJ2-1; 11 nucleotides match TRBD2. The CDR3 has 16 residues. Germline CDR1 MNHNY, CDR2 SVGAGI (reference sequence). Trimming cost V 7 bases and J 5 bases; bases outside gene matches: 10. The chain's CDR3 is CASISRELAGDNEQFF. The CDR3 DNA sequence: TGTGCCAGCATAAGCCGGGAACTAGCGGGAGACAATGAGCAGTTCTTC.

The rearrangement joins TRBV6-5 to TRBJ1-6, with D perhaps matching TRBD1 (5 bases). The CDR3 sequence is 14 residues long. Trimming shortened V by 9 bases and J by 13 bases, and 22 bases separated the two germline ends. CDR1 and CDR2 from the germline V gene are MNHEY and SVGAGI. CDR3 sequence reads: CASGGTRLIPPLHF. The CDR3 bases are TGTGCCAGTGGAGGGACTCGACTGATCCCCCCCCTCCACTTT.